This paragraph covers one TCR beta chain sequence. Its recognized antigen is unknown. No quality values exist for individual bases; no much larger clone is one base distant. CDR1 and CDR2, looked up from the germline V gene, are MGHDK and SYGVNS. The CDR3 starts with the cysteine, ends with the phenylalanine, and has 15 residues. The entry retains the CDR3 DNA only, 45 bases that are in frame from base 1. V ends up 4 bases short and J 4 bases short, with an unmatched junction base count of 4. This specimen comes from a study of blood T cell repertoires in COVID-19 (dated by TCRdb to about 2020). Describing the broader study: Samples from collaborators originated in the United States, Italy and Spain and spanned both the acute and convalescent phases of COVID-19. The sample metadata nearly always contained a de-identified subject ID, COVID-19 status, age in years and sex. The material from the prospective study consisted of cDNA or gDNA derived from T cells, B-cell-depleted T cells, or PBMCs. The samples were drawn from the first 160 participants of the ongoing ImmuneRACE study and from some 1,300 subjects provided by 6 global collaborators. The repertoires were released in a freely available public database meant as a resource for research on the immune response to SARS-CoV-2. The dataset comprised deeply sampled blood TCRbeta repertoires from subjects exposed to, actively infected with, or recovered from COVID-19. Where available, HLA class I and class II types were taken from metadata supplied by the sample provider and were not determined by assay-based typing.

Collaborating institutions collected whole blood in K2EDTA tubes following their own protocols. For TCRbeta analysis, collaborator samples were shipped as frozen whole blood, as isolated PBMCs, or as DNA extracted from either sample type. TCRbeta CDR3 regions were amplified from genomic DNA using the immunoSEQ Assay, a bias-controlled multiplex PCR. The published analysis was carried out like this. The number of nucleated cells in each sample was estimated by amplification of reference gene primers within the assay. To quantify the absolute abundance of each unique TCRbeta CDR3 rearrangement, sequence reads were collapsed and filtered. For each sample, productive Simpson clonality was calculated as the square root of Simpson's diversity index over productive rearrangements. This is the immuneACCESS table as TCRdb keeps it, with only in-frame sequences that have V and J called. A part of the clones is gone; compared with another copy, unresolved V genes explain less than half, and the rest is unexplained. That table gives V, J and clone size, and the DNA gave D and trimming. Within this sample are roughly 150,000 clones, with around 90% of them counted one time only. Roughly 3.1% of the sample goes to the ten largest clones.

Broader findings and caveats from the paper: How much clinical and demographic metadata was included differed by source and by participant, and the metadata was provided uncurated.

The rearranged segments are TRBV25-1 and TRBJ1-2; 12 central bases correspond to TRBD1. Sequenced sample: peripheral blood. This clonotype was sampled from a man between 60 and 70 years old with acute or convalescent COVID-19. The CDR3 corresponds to CASSAGTGGIYGYTF. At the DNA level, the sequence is TGTGCCAGCAGTGCCGGGACAGGGGGCATCTATGGCTACACCTTC.